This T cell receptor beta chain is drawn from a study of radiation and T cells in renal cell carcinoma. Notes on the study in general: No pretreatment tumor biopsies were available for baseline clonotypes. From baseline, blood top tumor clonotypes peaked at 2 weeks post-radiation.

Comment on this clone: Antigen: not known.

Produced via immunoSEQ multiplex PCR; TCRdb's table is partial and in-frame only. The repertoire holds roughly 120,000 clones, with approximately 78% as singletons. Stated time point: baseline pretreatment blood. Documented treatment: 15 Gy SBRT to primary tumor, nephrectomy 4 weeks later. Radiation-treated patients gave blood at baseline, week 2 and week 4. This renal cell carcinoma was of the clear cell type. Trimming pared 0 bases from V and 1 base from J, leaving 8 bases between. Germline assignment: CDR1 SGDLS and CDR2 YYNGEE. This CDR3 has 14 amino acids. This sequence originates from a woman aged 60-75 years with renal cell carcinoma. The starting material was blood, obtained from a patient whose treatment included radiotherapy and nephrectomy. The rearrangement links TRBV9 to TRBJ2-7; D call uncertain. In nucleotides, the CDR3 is TGTGCCAGCAGCGTAGAATCCGGGTCCTACGAGCAGTACTTC. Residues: CASSVESGSYEQYF. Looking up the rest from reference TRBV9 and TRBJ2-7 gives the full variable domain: DSGVTQTPKHLITATGQRVTLRCSPRSGDLSVYWYQQSLDQGLQFLIQYYNGEERAKGNILERFSAQQFPDLHSELNLSSLELGDSALYFCASSVESGSYEQYFGPGTRLTVT.